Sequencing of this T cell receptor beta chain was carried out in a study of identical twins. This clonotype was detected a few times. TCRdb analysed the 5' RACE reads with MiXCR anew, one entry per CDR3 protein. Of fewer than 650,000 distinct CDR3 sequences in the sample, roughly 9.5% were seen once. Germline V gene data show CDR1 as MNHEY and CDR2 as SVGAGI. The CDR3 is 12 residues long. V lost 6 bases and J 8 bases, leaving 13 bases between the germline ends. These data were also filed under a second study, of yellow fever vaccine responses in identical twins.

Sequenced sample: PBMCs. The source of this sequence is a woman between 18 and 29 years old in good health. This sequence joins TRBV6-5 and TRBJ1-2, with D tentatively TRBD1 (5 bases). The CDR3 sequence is CASRWGLQGYTF. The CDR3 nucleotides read TGTGCCAGCAGGTGGGGGTTGCAGGGCTACACCTTC.